What follows describes a single T cell receptor beta chain. The specificity of this receptor is unknown. Base qualities were left out, and no much larger clone turns up one base away. This sample was taken from a study of T cell responses to AZD1222 COVID-19 vaccine (dated by TCRdb to the early 2020s). Study-level background: A total of more than 230 trial participants underwent TCR sequencing, of whom around 200 received two doses of AZD1222 and about 25 received two doses of the MenACWY control vaccine. Trial participants were enrolled by age into 18-55, 56-69 and 70-plus year subgroups, with around 150, 28 and 57 TCR-sequenced participants respectively. Overall study results and their limits: After two AZD1222 doses, spike-specific TCR breadth and depth were significantly higher than at day 0 and than in MenACWY recipients. Only five or six AZD1222 recipients were SARS-CoV-2 seropositive at baseline, limiting conclusions about previously exposed vaccinees. Vaccine-associated CD4 TCRs spanned the whole spike protein, with dominant responses in regions 160-218 and 743-854. Most participants were white British and females outnumbered males, and the authors suggested that clonal diversity may have been underestimated. Reportedly, close to half of the unique spike-specific TCRs recognized epitopes lying outside the regions that are mutated in the B.1.351 and B.1.1.7 variants. Because no day 14 peak-response samples were available, the repertoires could be characterized only after the peak T cell response. The 56-69-year group was small, and its depth increase did not reach significance, likely because of low power.

The time point label, read with the paper, signifies: about 28 days (+/-7) after the second vaccine dose. AZD1222 recipients whose second dose came at about 4 weeks and those whose second dose came at about 12 weeks were combined into one group, since spike-specific TCR depth and breadth did not differ between the two schedules. Vaccinee samples came from UK trials COV001 and COV002, including a single-blind randomized controlled phase 2/3 trial of AZD1222 (ChAdOx1 nCoV-19) in healthy adults. For TCRbeta chain sequencing, PBMC samples from trial participants were taken at day 0 and at day 28 after the second dose. The CDR3 regions of human TCRbeta chains were analyzed by immunosequencing. As for how the authors treated the data: Repertoire TCRs were matched against a reference library of SARS-CoV-2-specific TCRs generated with the MIRA antigen-specificity platform. Breadth was defined as the fraction of unique TCRs that were SARS-CoV-2-associated, and depth was defined as the fraction of total T cells that were SARS-CoV-2-associated. Using the MIRA data, each spike-specific TCR was assigned both to the spike region to which the TCR was reactive and to a CD4 or CD8 class. Log10-transformed breadth and depth values were compared by one-way ANOVA with Sidak's multiple comparisons tests. Entries here come from immuneACCESS through TCRdb and include only in-frame sequences with V and J called. Some clones fail to appear in such tables; in the studies checked, an unresolved V gene covers under half of the shortfall, and the cause of the remainder is unknown. V and J calls and clone size follow that table, whereas D and trimming were derived from the DNA. The sample table shows about 140,000 clones, and roughly 92% are seen once. 1% to 1.5% of the sample is held by the ten biggest clonotypes.

The germline V gene encodes CDR1 SGHVS and CDR2 FQNEAQ. The CDR3, cysteine through phenylalanine, is 13 amino acids long. Only CDR3 DNA is held: 39 bases, read in frame from base 1. V sheds 1 base and J sheds 7 bases, leaving 10 bases between their ends. The sample consisted of peripheral blood, taken 28 days after the second AZD1222 dose. The sequence is built from TRBV7-8 and TRBJ1-1; possibly the D gene is TRBD1, per 6 matching bases. The receptor was isolated from an adult who received the AZD1222 COVID-19 vaccine. CDR3 loop: CASSLDVRGEAFF. The bases are TGTGCCAGCAGCTTAGACGTCAGGGGTGAAGCTTTCTTT. The variable domain in full, with residues beyond the CDR3 obtained from the reference TRBV7-8 and TRBJ1-1 genes, is GAGVSQSPRYKVAKRGQDVALRCDPISGHVSLFWYQQALGQGPEFLTYFQNEAQLDKSGLPSDRFFAERPEGSVSTLKIQRTQQEDSAVYLCASSLDVRGEAFFGQGTRLTVV.